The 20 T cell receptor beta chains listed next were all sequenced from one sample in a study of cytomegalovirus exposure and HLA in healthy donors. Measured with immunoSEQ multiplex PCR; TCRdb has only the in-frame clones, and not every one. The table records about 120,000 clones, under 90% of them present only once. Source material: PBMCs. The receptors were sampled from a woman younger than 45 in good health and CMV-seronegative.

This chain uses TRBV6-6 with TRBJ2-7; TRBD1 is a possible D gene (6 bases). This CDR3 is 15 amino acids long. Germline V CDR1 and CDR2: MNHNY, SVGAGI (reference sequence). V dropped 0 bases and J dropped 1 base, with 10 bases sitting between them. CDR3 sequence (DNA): TGTGCCAGCAGTTACTCTCCGGACAGTTCCTACGAGCAGTACTTC. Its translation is CASSYSPDSSYEQYF.

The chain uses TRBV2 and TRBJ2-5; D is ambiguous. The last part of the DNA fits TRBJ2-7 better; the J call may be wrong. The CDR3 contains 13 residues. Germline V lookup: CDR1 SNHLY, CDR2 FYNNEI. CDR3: CASNRVGEYEQYF. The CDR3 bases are TGTGCCAGCAACCGAGTAGGAGAGTACGAGCAGTACTTC.

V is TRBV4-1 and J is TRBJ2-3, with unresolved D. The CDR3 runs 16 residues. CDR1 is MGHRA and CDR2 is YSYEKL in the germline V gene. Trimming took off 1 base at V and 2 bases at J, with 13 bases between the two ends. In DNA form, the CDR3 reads TGCGCCAGCAGCCAAGGATTTCTATTAATCACAGATACGCAGTATTTT. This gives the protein CASSQGFLLITDTQYF.

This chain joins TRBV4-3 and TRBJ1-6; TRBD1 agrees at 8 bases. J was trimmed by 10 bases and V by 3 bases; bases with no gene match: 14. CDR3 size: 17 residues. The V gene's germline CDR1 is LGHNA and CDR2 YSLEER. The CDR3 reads CASSHYLSGTGISPLHF. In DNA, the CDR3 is TGCGCCAGCAGCCATTACCTCTCTGGGACAGGTATCTCACCCCTCCACTTT.

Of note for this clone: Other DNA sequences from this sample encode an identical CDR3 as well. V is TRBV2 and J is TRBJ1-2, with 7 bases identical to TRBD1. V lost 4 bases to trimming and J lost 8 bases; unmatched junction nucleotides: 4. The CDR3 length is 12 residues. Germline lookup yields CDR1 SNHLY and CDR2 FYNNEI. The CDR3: CASSGDRAGYTF. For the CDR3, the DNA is TGTGCCAGCAGTGGGGACAGAGCGGGCTACACCTTC.

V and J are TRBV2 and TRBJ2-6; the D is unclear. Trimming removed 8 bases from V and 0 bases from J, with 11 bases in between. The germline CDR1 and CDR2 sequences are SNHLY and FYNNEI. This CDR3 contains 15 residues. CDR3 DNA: TGTGCCAGCGGTACTCGCCACTCTGGGGCCAACGTCCTGACTTTC. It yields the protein CASGTRHSGANVLTF.

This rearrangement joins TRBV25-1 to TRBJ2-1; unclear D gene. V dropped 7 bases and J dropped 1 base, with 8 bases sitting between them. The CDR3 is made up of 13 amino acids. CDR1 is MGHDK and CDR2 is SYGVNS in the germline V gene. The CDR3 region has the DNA TGTGCCAGCACGGAAGCGTCCTACAATGAGCAGTTCTTC. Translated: CASTEASYNEQFF.

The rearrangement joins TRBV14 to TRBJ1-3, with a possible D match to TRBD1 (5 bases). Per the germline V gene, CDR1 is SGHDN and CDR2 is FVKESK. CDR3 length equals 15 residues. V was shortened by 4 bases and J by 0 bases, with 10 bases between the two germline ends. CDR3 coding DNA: TGTGCCAGCAGCCGACAGTCCGCCTCTGGAAACACCATATATTTT. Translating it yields CASSRQSASGNTIYF. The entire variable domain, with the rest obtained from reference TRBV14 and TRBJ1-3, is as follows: EAGVTQFPSHSVIEKGQTVTLRCDPISGHDNLYWYRRVMGKEIKFLLHFVKESKQDESGMPNNRFLAERTGGTYSTLKVQPAELEDSGVYFCASSRQSASGNTIYFGEGSWLTVV.

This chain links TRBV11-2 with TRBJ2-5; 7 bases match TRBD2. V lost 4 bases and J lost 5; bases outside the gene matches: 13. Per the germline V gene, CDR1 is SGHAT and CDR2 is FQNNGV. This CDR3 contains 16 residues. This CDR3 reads CASSSNPRGVQETQYF. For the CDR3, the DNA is TGTGCCAGCAGCTCGAACCCCCGGGGGGTCCAGGAGACCCAGTACTTC.

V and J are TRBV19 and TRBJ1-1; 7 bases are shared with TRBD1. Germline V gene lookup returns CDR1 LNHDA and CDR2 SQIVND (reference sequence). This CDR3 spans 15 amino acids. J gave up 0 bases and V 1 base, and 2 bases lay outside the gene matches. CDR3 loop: CASSIAGTVNTEAFF. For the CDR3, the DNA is TGTGCCAGTAGTATAGCGGGGACAGTGAACACTGAAGCTTTCTTT.

The CDR3 loop reads CASSSGQVNTEAFF. The CDR3 nucleotides read TGTGCCAGCAGCTCGGGACAGGTGAACACTGAAGCTTTCTTT. This chain joins TRBV6-5 and TRBJ1-1; 8 nucleotides align to TRBD1. The CDR3 is made up of 14 amino acids. CDR1 and CDR2 (germline): MNHEY, SVGAGI. Germline trimming cut 6 bases from V and 0 bases from J; bases unmatched to any gene: 3.

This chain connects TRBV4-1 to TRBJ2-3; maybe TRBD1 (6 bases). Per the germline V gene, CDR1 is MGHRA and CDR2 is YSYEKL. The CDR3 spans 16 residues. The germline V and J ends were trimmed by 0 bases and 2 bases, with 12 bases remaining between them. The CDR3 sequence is CASSQESQGPTDTQYF. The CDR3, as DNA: TGCGCCAGCAGCCAAGAGAGTCAGGGGCCCACAGATACGCAGTATTTT.

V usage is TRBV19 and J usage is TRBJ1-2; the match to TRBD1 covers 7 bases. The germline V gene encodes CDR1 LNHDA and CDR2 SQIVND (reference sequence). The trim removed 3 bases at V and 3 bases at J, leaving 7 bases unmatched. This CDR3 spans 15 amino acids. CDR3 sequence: CASSMETGQDYGYTF. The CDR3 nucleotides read TGTGCCAGTAGTATGGAGACAGGGCAGGACTATGGCTACACCTTC.

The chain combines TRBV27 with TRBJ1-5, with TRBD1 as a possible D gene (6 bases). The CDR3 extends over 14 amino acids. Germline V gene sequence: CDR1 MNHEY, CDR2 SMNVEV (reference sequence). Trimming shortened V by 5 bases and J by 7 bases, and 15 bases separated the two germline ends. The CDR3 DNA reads TGTGCCAGCAGTCCCACAGGGAGATGGCAGCCCCAGCATTTT. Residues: CASSPTGRWQPQHF.

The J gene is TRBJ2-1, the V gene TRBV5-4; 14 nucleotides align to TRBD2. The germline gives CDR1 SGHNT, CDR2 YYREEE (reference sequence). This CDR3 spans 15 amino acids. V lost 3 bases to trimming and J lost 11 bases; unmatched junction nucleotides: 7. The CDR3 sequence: CASSSATSGGAKQFF. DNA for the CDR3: TGTGCCAGCAGCTCAGCGACTAGCGGGGGGGCAAAGCAGTTCTTC. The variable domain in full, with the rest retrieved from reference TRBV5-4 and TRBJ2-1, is ETGVTQSPTHLIKTRGQQVTLRCSSQSGHNTVSWYQQALGQGPQFIFQYYREEENGRGNFPPRFSGLQFPNYSSELNVNALELDDSALYLCASSSATSGGAKQFFGPGTRLTVL.

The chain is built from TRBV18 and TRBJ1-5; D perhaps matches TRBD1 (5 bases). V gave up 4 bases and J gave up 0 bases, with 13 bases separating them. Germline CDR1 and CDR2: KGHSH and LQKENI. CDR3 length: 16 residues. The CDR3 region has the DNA TGTGCCAGCTCACGTGCACAGGTACCTAGCAATCAGCCCCAGCATTTT. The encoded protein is CASSRAQVPSNQPQHF.

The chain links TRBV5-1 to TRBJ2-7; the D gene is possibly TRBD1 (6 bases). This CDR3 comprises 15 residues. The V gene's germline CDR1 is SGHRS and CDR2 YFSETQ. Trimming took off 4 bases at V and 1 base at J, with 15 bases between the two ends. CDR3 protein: CASSRQDGGSYEQYF. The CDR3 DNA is TGCGCCAGCAGCCGACAGGATGGTGGATCCTACGAGCAGTACTTC. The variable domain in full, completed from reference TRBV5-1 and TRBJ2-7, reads KAGVTQTPRYLIKTRGQQVTLSCSPISGHRSVSWYQQTPGQGLQFLFEYFSETQRNKGNFPGRFSGRQFSNSRSEMNVSTLELGDSALYLCASSRQDGGSYEQYFGPGTRLTVT.

In DNA, the CDR3 is TGTGCCAGCGGTCCGATAGCGGGGCGTTATACGCAGTATTTT. Its translation is CASGPIAGRYTQYF. This sequence joins TRBV6-5 and TRBJ2-3, with TRBD2 matching over 8 bases. Germline CDR1 is MNHEY and CDR2 is SVGAGI. The CDR3 is made up of 14 amino acids. The junction had 11 bases not matched to a gene; V was cut back by 8 bases and J by 7 bases.

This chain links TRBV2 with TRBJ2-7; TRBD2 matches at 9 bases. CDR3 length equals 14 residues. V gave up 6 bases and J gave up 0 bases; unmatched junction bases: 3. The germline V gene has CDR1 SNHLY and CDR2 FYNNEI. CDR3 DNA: TGTGCCAGCAGCGCGGGGGGGACCTCCTACGAGCAGTACTTC. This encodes CASSAGGTSYEQYF.

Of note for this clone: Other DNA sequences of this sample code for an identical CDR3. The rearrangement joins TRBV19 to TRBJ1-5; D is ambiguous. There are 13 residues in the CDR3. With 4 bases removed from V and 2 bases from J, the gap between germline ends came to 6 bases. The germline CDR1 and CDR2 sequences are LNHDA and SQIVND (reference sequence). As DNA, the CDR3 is TGTGCCAGTAGTACCCCAGGCAATCAGCCCCAGCATTTT. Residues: CASSTPGNQPQHF.